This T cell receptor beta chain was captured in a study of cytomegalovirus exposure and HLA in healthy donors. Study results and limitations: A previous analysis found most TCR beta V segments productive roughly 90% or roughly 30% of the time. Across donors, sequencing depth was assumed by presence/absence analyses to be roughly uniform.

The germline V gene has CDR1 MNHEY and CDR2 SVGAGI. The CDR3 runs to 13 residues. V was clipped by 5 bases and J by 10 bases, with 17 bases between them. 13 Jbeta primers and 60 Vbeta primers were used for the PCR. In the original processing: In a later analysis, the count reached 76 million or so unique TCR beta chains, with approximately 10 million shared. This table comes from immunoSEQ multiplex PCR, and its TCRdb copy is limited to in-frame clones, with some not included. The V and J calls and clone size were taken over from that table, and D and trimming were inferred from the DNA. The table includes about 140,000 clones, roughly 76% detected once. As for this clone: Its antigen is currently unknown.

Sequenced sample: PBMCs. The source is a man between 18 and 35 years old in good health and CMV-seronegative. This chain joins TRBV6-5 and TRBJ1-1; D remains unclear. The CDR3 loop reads CASSPEAGRRAFF. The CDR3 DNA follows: TGTGCCAGCAGTCCCGAAGCCGGGAGGAGAGCTTTCTTT.